Listed below are T cell receptor beta chains from one sample, sequenced in a study of cytomegalovirus exposure and HLA in healthy donors. Profiled with immunoSEQ multiplex PCR; TCRdb holds only in-frame clones, not every one. The table lists 90,000 to 120,000 clones, 75% to 85% of them singletons, with around 4% in the top ten. The sequencing sample was made of PBMCs. The receptors shown here come from a female donor in good health and CMV-seropositive. Both conserved end residues are part of each CDR3. A D gene is named only where the DNA matches it firmly. Clone sizes are given selectively: once, few, many, or a class where the clone is expanded.

DNA: TGTGCCAGCAGTTCTACTGGGGACAGCTCCTACGAGCAGTACTTC
CDR3: CASSSTGDSSYEQYF
length: 15
D: TRBD1
V: TRBV6-6
size: few
J: TRBJ2-7

DNA: TGCGCCAGCAGCCGAGAGGGACTAGCGGGAGGAGGCACCGGGGAGCTGTTTTTT
CDR3: CASSREGLAGGGTGELFF
length: 18
D: TRBD2
V: TRBV4-1
size: -
J: TRBJ2-2

DNA: TGTGCCAGCTCACGAGATAGCCCAGGGGAGGGTTCTCAGCCCCAGCATTTT
CDR3: CASSRDSPGEGSQPQHF
length: 17
D: -
V: TRBV18
size: few
J: TRBJ1-5

DNA: TGTGCCACCAGCACTAGACAGGGCAGGTACCAAGAGACCCAGTACTTC
CDR3: CATSTRQGRYQETQYF
length: 16
D: TRBD1
V: TRBV15
size: -
J: TRBJ2-5

DNA: TGTGCCAGCAGCCTGGACAGTAATAACTATGGCTACACCTTC
CDR3: CASSLDSNNYGYTF
length: 14
D: -
V: TRBV6-5
size: few
J: TRBJ1-2

DNA: TGTGCCAGCAGCTTGGCGACTAGCGGGCAAGAGACCCAGTACTTC
CDR3: CASSLATSGQETQYF
length: 15
D: TRBD2
V: TRBV7-7
size: -
J: TRBJ2-5

DNA: TGTGCCAGCAGTGTCGAGGGTACGACCCAGTACTTC
CDR3: CASSVEGTTQYF
length: 12
D: -
V: TRBV2
size: -
J: TRBJ2-5

DNA: TGTGCCAGCAGCAAAGTAAACAGGGGCGGCTATGGCTACACCTTC
CDR3: CASSKVNRGGYGYTF
length: 15
D: -
V: TRBV21-1
size: -
J: TRBJ1-2

DNA: TGTGCTAGTGCCCTTAATAGCAATCAGCCCCAGCATTTT
CDR3: CASALNSNQPQHF
length: 13
D: -
V: TRBV12-5
size: few
J: TRBJ1-5

DNA: TGCGCCAGCAGCCAAGATCGAGGGCTAGCCGGGGAGCTGTTTTTT
CDR3: CASSQDRGLAGELFF
length: 15
D: -
V: TRBV4-3
size: -
J: TRBJ2-2

DNA: TGTGCCAGCAGCTTGGTTACAGCCCCTGCTGGAAACACCATATATTTT
CDR3: CASSLVTAPAGNTIYF
length: 16
D: -
V: TRBV5-8
size: -
J: TRBJ1-3

DNA: TGCAGCGTTCGGGGTAGCACAGATACGCAGTATTTT
CDR3: CSVRGSTDTQYF
length: 12
D: -
V: TRBV29-1
size: -
J: TRBJ2-3

DNA: TGTGCTACCTCGGGGGGGAGCTTTTACGAGCAGTACTTC
CDR3: CATSGGSFYEQYF
length: 13
D: TRBD2
V: TRBV12-5
size: -
J: TRBJ2-7

DNA: TGTTCCAGCAGCTCGGCCGGACAGGCTCCTGAAGCTTTCTTT
CDR3: CSSSSAGQAPEAFF
length: 14
D: TRBD1
V: TRBV7-9
size: -
J: TRBJ1-1

DNA: TGTGCCACCAGCAGAGTGAAGCGGGGTAGCACAGATACGCAGTATTTT
CDR3: CATSRVKRGSTDTQYF
length: 16
D: TRBD2
V: TRBV15
size: -
J: TRBJ2-3

DNA: TGTGCCAGCAGTTACACGGACAGCCTGAGGGAAGCTTTCTTT
CDR3: CASSYTDSLREAFF
length: 14
D: -
V: TRBV6-5
size: -
J: TRBJ1-1

DNA: TGTGCCAGCAGCGTAGGAGGACAGATACAAGAGACCCAGTACTTC
CDR3: CASSVGGQIQETQYF
length: 15
D: -
V: TRBV9
size: -
J: TRBJ2-5

DNA: TGTGCCAGCTCACCATTAGGACTGGGGAACACCGGGGAGCTGTTTTTT
CDR3: CASSPLGLGNTGELFF
length: 16
D: -
V: TRBV18
size: once
J: TRBJ2-2

DNA: TGCGCCAGCAGCTTGGACCAACTAGCGGGGGCATACGAGCAGTACTTC
CDR3: CASSLDQLAGAYEQYF
length: 16
D: TRBD2
V: TRBV5-1
size: -
J: TRBJ2-7

DNA: TGTGCCAGCAGTAGGACAGGGGGCGGAGAGACCCAGTACTTC
CDR3: CASSRTGGGETQYF
length: 14
D: TRBD1
V: TRBV6-5
size: -
J: TRBJ2-5

DNA: TGTGCCAGCAGTACCCCGGGACTAGAAGTTAAGAATGAGCAGTTCTTC
CDR3: CASSTPGLEVKNEQFF
length: 16
D: TRBD2
V: TRBV28
size: -
J: TRBJ2-1

DNA: TGTGCCAGCAGTTACTCTCAGGGGACAGGGCGCAATGAGCAGTTCTTC
CDR3: CASSYSQGTGRNEQFF
length: 16
D: TRBD1
V: TRBV6-6
size: few
J: TRBJ2-1

DNA: TGCGCCAGCAGTCGGACTAGCGGGGGACCCGGGGAGCTGTTTTTT
CDR3: CASSRTSGGPGELFF
length: 15
D: TRBD2
V: TRBV4-3
size: -
J: TRBJ2-2

DNA: TGTGCCAGCAGCCCTGCGGGGTCCTCCTACGAGCAGTACTTC
CDR3: CASSPAGSSYEQYF
length: 14
D: -
V: TRBV7-2
size: -
J: TRBJ2-7

DNA: TGTGCCAGCGGGAAAGGACAGGCTGCAACTAATGAAAAACTGTTTTTT
CDR3: CASGKGQAATNEKLFF
length: 16
D: TRBD1
V: TRBV2
size: -
J: TRBJ1-4

DNA: TGTGCCAGCAGTTTGGGGGGTAAGAGCTCCTACGAGCAGTACTTC
CDR3: CASSLGGKSSYEQYF
length: 15
D: -
V: TRBV28
size: -
J: TRBJ2-7

DNA: TGTGCCAGCAGCTTAGCCCTGACTAGCGGGGGGCCGGGTACGCAGTATTTT
CDR3: CASSLALTSGGPGTQYF
length: 17
D: TRBD2
V: TRBV7-2
size: -
J: TRBJ2-3